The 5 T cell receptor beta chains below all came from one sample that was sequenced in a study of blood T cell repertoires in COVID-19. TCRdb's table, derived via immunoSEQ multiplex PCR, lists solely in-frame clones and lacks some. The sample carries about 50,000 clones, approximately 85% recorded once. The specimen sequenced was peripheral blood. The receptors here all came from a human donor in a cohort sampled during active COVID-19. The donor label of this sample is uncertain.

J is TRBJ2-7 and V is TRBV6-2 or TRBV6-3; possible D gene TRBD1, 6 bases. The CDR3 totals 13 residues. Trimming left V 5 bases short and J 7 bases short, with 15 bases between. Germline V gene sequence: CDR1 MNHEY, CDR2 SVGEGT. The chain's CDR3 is CASSLQGRREQYF. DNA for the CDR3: TGTGCCAGCAGTCTGCAGGGGCGAAGGGAGCAGTACTTC.

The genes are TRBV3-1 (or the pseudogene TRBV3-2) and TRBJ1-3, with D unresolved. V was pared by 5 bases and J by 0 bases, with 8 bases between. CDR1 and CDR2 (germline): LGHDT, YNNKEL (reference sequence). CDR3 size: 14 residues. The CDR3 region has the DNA TGTGCCAGCAGCACAGCTTCCTCTGGAAACACCATATATTTT. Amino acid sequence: CASSTASSGNTIYF.

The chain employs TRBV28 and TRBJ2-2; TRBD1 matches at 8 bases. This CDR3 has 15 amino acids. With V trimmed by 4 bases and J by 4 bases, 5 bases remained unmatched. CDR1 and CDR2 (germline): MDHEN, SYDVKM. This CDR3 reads CASSSQGVSTGELFF. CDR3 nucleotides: TGTGCCAGCAGTTCACAGGGGGTGTCCACCGGGGAGCTGTTTTTT. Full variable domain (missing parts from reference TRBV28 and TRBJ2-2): DVKVTQSSRYLVKRTGEKVFLECVQDMDHENMFWYRQDPGLGLRLIYFSYDVKMKEKGDIPEGYSVSREKKERFSLILESASTNQTSMYLCASSSQGVSTGELFFGEGSRLTVL.

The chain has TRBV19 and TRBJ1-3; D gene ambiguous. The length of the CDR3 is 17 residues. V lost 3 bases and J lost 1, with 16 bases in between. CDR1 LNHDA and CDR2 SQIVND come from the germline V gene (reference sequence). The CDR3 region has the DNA TGTGCCAGTAGTATTTTGGGCCTAACCTTATCTGGAAACACCATATATTTT. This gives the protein CASSILGLTLSGNTIYF.

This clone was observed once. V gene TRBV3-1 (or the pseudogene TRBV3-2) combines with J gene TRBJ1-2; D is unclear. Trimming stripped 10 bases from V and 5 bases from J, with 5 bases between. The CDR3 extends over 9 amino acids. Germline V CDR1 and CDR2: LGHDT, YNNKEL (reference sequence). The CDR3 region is CATLYGYTF. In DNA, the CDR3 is TGTGCCACTTTATATGGCTACACCTTC.